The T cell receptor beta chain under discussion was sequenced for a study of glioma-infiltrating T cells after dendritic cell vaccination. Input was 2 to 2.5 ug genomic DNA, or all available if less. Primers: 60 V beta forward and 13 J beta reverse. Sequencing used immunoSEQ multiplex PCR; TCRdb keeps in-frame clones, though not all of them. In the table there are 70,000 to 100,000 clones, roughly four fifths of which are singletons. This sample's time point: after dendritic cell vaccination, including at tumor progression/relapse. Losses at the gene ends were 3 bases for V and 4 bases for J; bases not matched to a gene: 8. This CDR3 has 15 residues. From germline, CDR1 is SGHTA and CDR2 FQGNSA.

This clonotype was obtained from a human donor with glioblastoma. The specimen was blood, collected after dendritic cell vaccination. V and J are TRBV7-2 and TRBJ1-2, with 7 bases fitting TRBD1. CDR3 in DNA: TGTGCCAGCAGCTTCCCTACCGACAGGGCCTATGGCTACACCTTC. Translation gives CASSFPTDRAYGYTF.